These 17 T cell receptor beta chains originate from one sample sequenced in a study of blood T cells in healthy people across ages. The authors ran a second PCR of about 6 to 11 cycles using a sample-barcoded 5' primer and a J-beta primer mix. TCRdb analysed the 5' RACE reads with MiXCR anew, one entry per CDR3 protein. Altogether around 1,500,000 distinct CDR3 sequences are present, approximately 30% being singletons, with the ten largest covering over 7%. The sequencing sample was made of blood. All receptors come from a woman in her thirties in good health.

As concerns this clonotype: Since a much larger clone is just one base distant, this may be a read error. The rearrangement uses TRBV7-2 and TRBJ1-5, with D hard to call. CDR1 and CDR2 (germline): SGHTA, FQGNSA. This CDR3 spans 15 amino acids. V lost 8 bases to trimming and J lost 5 bases, with 19 bases between them. The CDR3 coding sequence is TGTGCCAGCGGAGAGGGTGGACGAAACGATCAGCCCCAGCATTTT. Translated: CASGEGGRNDQPQHF. Looking up the rest from reference TRBV7-2 and TRBJ1-5 gives the full variable domain: GAGVSQSPSNKVTEKGKDVELRCDPISGHTALYWYRQSLGQGLEFLIYFQGNSAPDKSGLPSDRFSAERTGGSVSTLTIQRTQQEDSAVYLCASGEGGRNDQPQHFGDGTRLSIL.

The V and J genes are TRBV12-3 or TRBV12-4 and TRBJ1-6, with D hard to call. The CDR3 runs 15 residues. The V end lost 2 bases, the J end lost 10 bases, and 15 bases lay between the germline ends. Written as DNA, the CDR3 is TGTGCCAGCAGTTTACGCAGAGGCGGAGGGTCACCCCTCCACTTT. Residues: CASSLRRGGGSPLHF.

This rearrangement joins TRBV12-3 or TRBV12-4 to TRBJ2-3; a weak D match, TRBD2 (5 bases). Trimming cost V 5 bases and J 2 bases, with 17 bases left between them. This CDR3 contains 16 residues. The CDR3 reads CASSPVLAAATDTQYF. The CDR3 nucleotides read TGTGCCAGCAGTCCAGTTCTAGCAGCCGCCACAGATACGCAGTATTTT.

For this clonotype: A read error may be the cause here, since a much bigger clone is one base away. The chain combines TRBV13 with TRBJ1-2; D possibly corresponds to TRBD1 (6 bases). The CDR3 contains 14 residues. Germline lookup yields CDR1 PRHDT and CDR2 FYEKMQ (reference sequence). V dropped 4 bases and J dropped 4 bases, with 13 bases sitting between them. The CDR3 DNA reads as TGTGCCAGCAGCTCTAGACAGGAGGGCTATGGCTACACCTTC. Encoded protein: CASSSRQEGYGYTF.

The chain joins TRBV4-3 to TRBJ1-4, with 8 bases identical to TRBD1. V was clipped by 1 base and J by 8 bases; unmatched bases: 3. This CDR3 comprises 14 residues. Germline V gene lookup returns CDR1 LGHNA and CDR2 YSLEER. This chain's CDR3 is CASSQADRGEKLFF. The CDR3 DNA sequence: TGCGCCAGCAGCCAAGCAGACAGGGGCGAAAAACTGTTTTTT.

This clonotype was detected a few times. The J gene is TRBJ2-1, the V gene TRBV24-1; D remains unclear. The ends were cut back, 2 bases at V and 9 bases at J, with 13 bases in the middle. This CDR3 spans 14 amino acids. The germline CDR1 and CDR2 sequences are KGHDR and SFDVKD. CDR3 protein: CATSDSTIFGEQFF. Here the CDR3 DNA reads TGTGCCACCAGTGATTCGACAATATTCGGTGAGCAGTTCTTC.

To note about this clonotype: This may stem from a read error, because a much larger clone lies one nucleotide away. This chain connects TRBV7-2 to TRBJ2-7, with 11 bases fitting TRBD1. The CDR3 runs to 15 residues. The V and J ends lost 4 bases and 5 bases, in that order; junction bases with no gene match: 7. Germline V gene data show CDR1 as SGHTA and CDR2 as FQGNSA. For the CDR3, the DNA is TGTGCCAGCAGCTCCTGGGGGACAGGGGGTAACGAGCAGTACTTC. Its translation is CASSSWGTGGNEQYF.

The rearrangement links TRBV6-2 or TRBV6-3 to TRBJ2-2; D uncertain. The V gene lost 0 bases and the J gene lost 4 bases, with 15 bases spanning the gap. In germline, CDR1 is MNHEY, CDR2 SVGEGT. The CDR3 sequence is 17 residues long. Written as DNA, the CDR3 is TGTGCCAGCAGTTACTCGGAGCCAGCCCGAGGCACCGGGGAGCTGTTTTTT. Translated, it gives CASSYSEPARGTGELFF.

This clonotype came up a few times. The chain carries TRBV7-2 and TRBJ2-2; no clear D gene. In germline, CDR1 is SGHTA, CDR2 FQGNSA. This CDR3 comprises 13 residues. V shed 0 bases and J shed 7 bases, with 6 bases lying between them. The CDR3, as DNA: TGTGCCAGCAGCTTAGCATGGGACGGGGAGCTGTTTTTT. Protein: CASSLAWDGELFF.

The sample holds a few counts of this clonotype. The rearrangement uses TRBV7-9 and TRBJ2-3; 8 bases agree with TRBD2. Looked up from germline, CDR1 is SEHNR and CDR2 is FQNEAQ (reference sequence). With 2 bases clipped from V and 4 bases from J, the junction kept 5 bases outside the gene matches. CDR3 length: 15 amino acids. This CDR3 is CASSLRGGVADTQYF. DNA of the CDR3: TGTGCCAGCAGCTTACGGGGGGGCGTCGCAGATACGCAGTATTTT.

This clonotype was seen a few times. The chain has TRBV21-1 and TRBJ2-4. The J call may be faulty, since TRBJ2-7 better matches the DNA end. TRBV21-1 is a pseudogene locus. There are 12 residues in the CDR3. The CDR3 protein is CASSKDNCEQYF. The CDR3 DNA follows: TGTGCCAGCAGCAAAGACAACTGCGAGCAGTACTTC.

This clonotype has more than one count but fewer than ten. At one of its ends the junction is not consistent with the germline gene, which may arise from a read error. CDR3 DNA: TGCGCCAGTCGGACAGGAACATTAACAACTAATGAAAAACTGGTTTTT. Residues: CASRTGTLTTNEKLVF. The V gene is TRBV5-1, the J gene TRBJ1-4; 7 bases fit TRBD1. The CDR3 is 16 amino acids. CDR1 is SGHRS and CDR2 is YFSETQ in the germline V gene.

The CDR3 nucleotides read TGCAGTGCTTTCCCCTCGGGGCGGGAAAAACTGTTTTTT. Its protein product is CSAFPSGREKLFF. This chain joins TRBV20-1 and TRBJ1-4, with D possibly being TRBD1 (5 bases). The CDR3 loop spans 13 amino acids. Looked up from germline, CDR1 is DFQATT and CDR2 is SNEGSKA (reference sequence). Trimming stripped 5 bases from V and 8 bases from J, with 15 bases between.

A note on this clonotype: This may be a read error, as it is one base from a much larger clone. The J gene is TRBJ2-1, the V gene TRBV5-1, with D perhaps being TRBD1 or TRBD2 (6 bases each). The CDR3 extends over 13 amino acids. Germline-derived CDR1 and CDR2 are SGHRS and YFSETQ. V lost 4 bases to trimming and J lost 13 bases, with 18 bases between them. The CDR3 nucleotides are TGCGCCAGCAGCACCGGGACACGGGAGACCCAGTTCTTC. This encodes CASSTGTRETQFF.

The chain recombines TRBV12-3 or TRBV12-4 with TRBJ1-1; 8 nucleotides line up with TRBD1. This CDR3 spans 16 amino acids. With V trimmed by 4 bases and J by 10 bases, 17 bases remained unmatched. This chain's CDR3 is CASSSGRGLGRVGAFF. The DNA for the CDR3 is TGTGCCAGCAGTTCAGGCAGGGGGCTCGGGCGGGTTGGAGCTTTCTTT.

The V gene is TRBV27, the J gene TRBJ2-1; TRBD2 matches 14 bases. Germline trimming cut 3 bases from V and 8 bases from J; bases unmatched to any gene: 15. The CDR3 sequence is 19 residues long. Germline CDR1 is MNHEY and CDR2 is SMNVEV (reference sequence). Here the CDR3 reads CASSFGGIGGLAGVDEQFF. CDR3 nucleotide sequence: TGTGCCAGCAGTTTCGGGGGGATCGGGGGACTAGCGGGAGTGGATGAGCAGTTCTTC.

The V call is TRBV7-9, the J call TRBJ2-5; tentatively, D is TRBD1 (6 bases). The germline V gene has CDR1 SEHNR and CDR2 FQNEAQ (reference sequence). The V end lost 7 bases, the J end lost 11 bases, and 26 bases lay between the germline ends. The CDR3 covers 15 residues. As DNA, the CDR3 is TGTGCCAGCACCTCATTTTCCGGGACATGGAATGAGCAGTACTTC. This gives the protein CASTSFSGTWNEQYF.